Each of the 7 T cell receptor beta chains below was sequenced from the same sample in a study of blood T cell repertoires in COVID-19. Profiling relied on immunoSEQ multiplex PCR, and the TCRdb table lists in-frame clones only, not all of them. The repertoire holds about 34,000 clones, with 90% as singletons. The sequencing sample was made of peripheral blood. The receptors here all came from a man aged 60 to 75 with active or convalescent COVID-19.

This clone was observed once. V gene TRBV4-3 combines with J gene TRBJ2-1, with unresolved D. Trimming left V 2 bases short and J 6 bases short, with 8 bases between. The CDR3 is 13 residues long. Germline values: CDR1 LGHNA, CDR2 YSLEER. DNA of the CDR3: TGCGCCAGCAGCCAATTGGCATCCAATGAGCAGTTCTTC. This codes for CASSQLASNEQFF.

This clone was observed a single time. The rearrangement uses TRBV9 and TRBJ2-5; maybe TRBD1 (7 bases). This CDR3 spans 16 amino acids. The V end was cut by 2 bases, the J end by 7 bases, with 21 bases between. The germline gives CDR1 SGDLS, CDR2 YYNGEE. CDR3 region: CASSVGGQSPPGTQYF. The CDR3, as DNA: TGTGCCAGCAGCGTGGGGGGACAGAGCCCTCCGGGGACCCAGTACTTC.

The chain combines TRBV10-3 with TRBJ2-3; 12 positions agree with TRBD1. With V trimmed by 6 bases and J by 2 bases, 15 bases remained unmatched. This CDR3 is built from 19 residues. Germline V CDR1 and CDR2: ENHRY, SYGVKD. In nucleotides, the CDR3 is TGTGCCATCAGCCAGCACCGGGACAGGGGGCCCATGCCCACAGATACGCAGTATTTT. Protein product: CAISQHRDRGPMPTDTQYF.

The V call is TRBV9, the J call TRBJ2-3; 11 bases align to TRBD2. This CDR3 is 17 amino acids long. CDR1 and CDR2 from the germline V gene are SGDLS and YYNGEE. The ends lost 4 bases at V and 0 bases at J; junction bases unmatched: 7. CDR3 protein: CASSRLAGTPSTDTQYF. DNA of the CDR3: TGTGCCAGCAGCCGACTAGCGGGGACGCCTAGCACAGATACGCAGTATTTT.

Comment on this clone: This same CDR3 is encoded by further DNA sequences in the sample. J is TRBJ1-1 and V is TRBV11-2; D possibly corresponds to TRBD1 (5 bases). The germline CDR1 and CDR2 sequences are SGHAT and FQNNGV. The germline V and J ends were trimmed by 2 bases and 1 base, with 8 bases remaining between them. This CDR3 is built from 14 residues. The CDR3 sequence is CASSLTGANTEAFF. In DNA, the CDR3 is TGTGCCAGCAGCTTAACAGGAGCGAACACTGAAGCTTTCTTT.

DNA of the CDR3: TGTGCCAGCAGTTTAGCGGGGGGGAAACGCAATCAGCCCCAGCATTTT. Its protein product is CASSLAGGKRNQPQHF. The chain carries TRBV28 and TRBJ1-5; D is perhaps TRBD1 (5 bases). This CDR3 has 16 amino acids. V was pared by 2 bases and J by 2 bases, with 13 bases between. Germline CDR1 is MDHEN and CDR2 is SYDVKM.

This chain joins TRBV7-2 and TRBJ1-4; D possibly corresponds to TRBD1 (5 bases). Trimming pared 1 base from V and 8 bases from J, leaving 14 bases between. Germline-derived CDR1 and CDR2 are SGHTA and FQGNSA. CDR3 length: 15 residues. The CDR3 loop reads CASSLGAGGGEKLFF. CDR3 DNA sequence: TGTGCCAGCAGCTTAGGGGCGGGGGGTGGAGAAAAACTGTTTTTT. The entire variable domain, with the rest obtained from reference TRBV7-2 and TRBJ1-4, is as follows: GAGVSQSPSNKVTEKGKDVELRCDPISGHTALYWYRQSLGQGLEFLIYFQGNSAPDKSGLPSDRFSAERTGGSVSTLTIQRTQQEDSAVYLCASSLGAGGGEKLFFGSGTQLSVL.